The rows below give T cell receptor beta chains drawn from one sample of a study of STAT5B mutations in CD4+ large granular lymphocyte leukemia. Some clones are missing from TCRdb's copy, which holds only in-frame ones; the method was immunoSEQ multiplex PCR. This table has tens of thousands of clones, about 70% appearing once. The source material was CD4+ T cells from blood buffy coats. The receptors here all came from a human donor in good health. Both conserved end residues are trimmed from each CDR3.

ASSLWSPGLAEGSSYNEQF	TRBV27	TRBJ2-1
ASSATVNQPQH	TRBV6-1	TRBJ1-5
ASRPWTASTDTQY	TRBV25-1	TRBJ2-3
ASSVGRAETQY	TRBV9	TRBJ2-5
ASSSREGESPLH	TRBV6-1	TRBJ1-6
ASSLGVQKRNYGYT	TRBV5-5	TRBJ1-2
ASSIVHQSNQPQH	TRBV19	TRBJ1-5
ASSTGQGSTDTQY	TRBV5-1	TRBJ2-3
ASSPGQPNQPQH	TRBV18	TRBJ1-5
ASSTPGRGNQPQH	TRBV4-1	TRBJ1-5
ASSPQGKGAQETQY	TRBV5-1	TRBJ2-5
ASSFTSGGLTDTQY	TRBV5-6	TRBJ2-3
ASSRVAGLETQY	TRBV5-5	TRBJ2-5
ATSRDFRHTSNQPQH	TRBV15	TRBJ1-5
ASSENRVGNGYT	TRBV10-1	TRBJ1-2
ASRTQGLSNQPQH	TRBV28	TRBJ1-5
ASSRRTGEREQY	TRBV14	TRBJ2-7
ASSLLWLAGRGLSTDTQY	TRBV5-4	TRBJ2-3
ATTGESKTEAF	TRBV2	TRBJ1-1
ASSTGGSNYGYT	TRBV28	TRBJ1-2
ASKDSSGNTIY	TRBV7-9	TRBJ1-3
ASSPGTGGIGTNEKLF	TRBV5-6	TRBJ1-4
ASSFDARRAWGYT	TRBV7-9	TRBJ1-2
ASSGETETNEKLF	TRBV2	TRBJ1-4
ASSSGLAGVGVGETQY	TRBV5-4	TRBJ2-5
ASSKGQVYGYT	TRBV6-5	TRBJ1-2
ASSFRSGGYNEQF	TRBV5-4	TRBJ2-1
ASSKVGFALWDRGSTSYEQY	TRBV21-1	TRBJ2-7
ASSSGQGGYNEQF	TRBV5-1	TRBJ2-1
ASSLFPQEDTEAF	TRBV27	TRBJ1-1
ASSPRAEANYGYT	TRBV18	TRBJ1-2
ASSSGGRNTEAF	TRBV19	TRBJ1-1
ASRPGGNTGELF	TRBV7-2	TRBJ2-2
ASSQDSVVRRGGRTDTQY	TRBV4-3	TRBJ2-3
ASSPQGGGGSPYEQY	TRBV7-2	TRBJ2-7
ASSLSGGVTTNEKLF	TRBV5-1	TRBJ1-4
ATSVQVGFDGYT	TRBV28	TRBJ1-2
ASSLSGQINTGELF	TRBV27	TRBJ2-2
ASSVAQRSTDTQY	TRBV9	TRBJ2-3
AWSVLNEQF	TRBV30	TRBJ2-1
ASSLGQHYGYT	TRBV5-6	TRBJ1-2
ASSPGQARNYGYT	TRBV2	TRBJ1-2
ASSVSGRYNEQF	TRBV11-2	TRBJ2-1
AISDGEEETQY	TRBV10-3	TRBJ2-5
ASSPRDRGFTEAF	TRBV19	TRBJ1-1
ASSLAPGPGEQF	TRBV5-1	TRBJ2-1
ASSHPGGTGTGELF	TRBV7-9	TRBJ2-2
ASSLVGDRGDSGNTIY	TRBV27	TRBJ1-3
ASSLSFDTQY	TRBV7-9	TRBJ2-3
ASSPLAGGPVDEQF	TRBV7-9	TRBJ2-1
ASSPGPRTHEQY	TRBV6-5	TRBJ2-7
ASSRGGEPSIDNEQF	TRBV5-1	TRBJ2-1
ASSPQAGEELF	TRBV18	TRBJ1-4
ASSPSTSGNTIY	TRBV5-4	TRBJ1-3
ATSTAYNEQF	TRBV27	TRBJ2-1
ASSSISGGAGEEQF	TRBV7-8	TRBJ2-1
ASSIDDRIGREQY	TRBV19	TRBJ2-7
ASSVDAVLTYEQY	TRBV9	TRBJ2-7
ASSLGGVGDTQY	TRBV7-8	TRBJ2-3